These 10 T cell receptor beta chains were sequenced from one sample in a study of T cells after yellow fever vaccination. TCRdb re-called the 5' RACE reads with MiXCR, one entry per CDR3 protein. The data hold hundreds of thousands of distinct CDR3 sequences, with around an eighth observed a single time. Here the sequenced sample was PBMCs, taken on the day of the yellow fever booster vaccination. The receptor set was obtained from a man aged 25-45 years who received the YFV17D yellow fever vaccine.

Many counts were recorded for this clonotype. The chain joins TRBV5-1 to TRBJ2-2; D could derive from TRBD1 or TRBD2 (5 bases each). Trimming removed 0 bases at V and 5 bases at J, with 14 bases between. Germline CDR1 SGHRS, CDR2 YFSETQ. This CDR3 is 16 amino acids long. The CDR3 here is CASSLAPTGATGELFF. In nucleotides, the CDR3 is TGCGCCAGCAGCTTGGCCCCGACCGGGGCGACCGGGGAGCTGTTTTTT.

V and J are TRBV27 and TRBJ2-5; 9 nucleotides line up with TRBD1. The germline V gene has CDR1 MNHEY and CDR2 SMNVEV (reference sequence). This CDR3 has 13 residues. Unmatched junction bases numbered 6, after V lost 8 bases and J lost 5 bases. The CDR3 spells CASARGQGETQYF. CDR3 DNA sequence: TGTGCCAGCGCTAGAGGACAGGGGGAGACCCAGTACTTC.

This chain joins TRBV7-8 and TRBJ2-1, with 7 bases lining up with TRBD2. CDR1 is SGHVS, CDR2 FQNEAQ, per germline. V shed 6 bases and J 3 bases; nucleotides not matched to a gene: 8. The CDR3 has 15 residues. The CDR3 DNA reads as TGTGCCAGCAGACCAACCGGGACTAACTACAATGAGCAGTTCTTC. It encodes CASRPTGTNYNEQFF. The variable domain in full, with the rest retrieved from reference TRBV7-8 and TRBJ2-1, is GAGVSQSPRYKVAKRGQDVALRCDPISGHVSLFWYQQALGQGPEFLTYFQNEAQLDKSGLPSDRFFAERPEGSVSTLKIQRTQQEDSAVYLCASRPTGTNYNEQFFGPGTRLTVL.

This clonotype has only a few counts. This sequence joins TRBV3-1 and TRBJ2-5; D ambiguous. The V gene's germline CDR1 is LGHDT and CDR2 YNNKEL (reference sequence). With 2 bases removed from V and 5 bases from J, the gap between germline ends came to 9 bases. This CDR3 comprises 13 residues. CDR3 in DNA: TGTGCCAGCAGCCAAACTTCCTGGGAGACCCAGTACTTC. It translates to CASSQTSWETQYF.

The genes are TRBV10-3 and TRBJ2-6; D is possibly TRBD1 (5 bases). V lost 10 bases, J lost 0 bases, and 10 bases lay in between. The CDR3 contains 14 residues. The germline V gene encodes CDR1 ENHRY and CDR2 SYGVKD. CDR3 nucleotide sequence: TGTGCCACCGAACAGGTCTCTGGGGCCAACGTCCTGACTTTC. Residues: CATEQVSGANVLTF.

This clonotype was found many times. The CDR3 sequence is CASSPTGDQPQHF. The CDR3 nucleotides read TGTGCCAGCAGCCCGACAGGGGACCAGCCCCAGCATTTT. This rearrangement joins TRBV7-2 to TRBJ1-5; 8 bases agree with TRBD1. Germline V gene lookup returns CDR1 SGHTA and CDR2 FQGNSA. V trimming: 5 bases; J trimming: 7 bases; junction bases outside the gene matches: 4. This CDR3 comprises 13 residues. The variable domain in full, completed from reference TRBV7-2 and TRBJ1-5, reads GAGVSQSPSNKVTEKGKDVELRCDPISGHTALYWYRQSLGQGLEFLIYFQGNSAPDKSGLPSDRFSAERTGGSVSTLTIQRTQQEDSAVYLCASSPTGDQPQHFGDGTRLSIL.

V is TRBV25-1 and J is TRBJ2-7; 11 bases are shared with TRBD2. The length of the CDR3 is 14 residues. Germline CDR1 is MGHDK and CDR2 is SYGVNS. The V and J ends lost 3 bases and 4 bases, in that order; junction bases with no gene match: 2. The CDR3 DNA sequence: TGTGCCAGCAGTGAGACTAGCGGGGCGTACGAGCAGTACTTC. Translated, it gives CASSETSGAYEQYF.

This clonotype came up a few times. The gene calls are TRBV7-9 and TRBJ2-3, with D unclear. The germline V gene has CDR1 SEHNR and CDR2 FQNEAQ (reference sequence). V was clipped by 3 bases and J by 3 bases, with 13 bases between them. The CDR3 is 15 amino acids. CDR3 amino acids: CASSLPAVSTDTQYF. CDR3 sequence (DNA): TGTGCCAGCAGCTTGCCGGCAGTTTCGACAGATACGCAGTATTTT.

This clonotype was counted many times. The V and J genes are TRBV20-1 and TRBJ2-7; D ambiguous. The CDR3 sequence is 10 residues long. Looked up from germline, CDR1 is DFQATT and CDR2 is SNEGSKA (reference sequence). Trimming removed 5 bases from V and 0 bases from J, with 2 bases in between. The CDR3 nucleotides are TGCAGTGCTCTCTCCTACGAGCAGTACTTC. Amino acids: CSALSYEQYF.

The rearrangement links TRBV5-8 to TRBJ2-3, with TRBD1 identical over 8 bases. Trimming at V came to 5 bases and at J to 7 bases, leaving 18 bases not matched to a gene. Germline CDR1 and CDR2: SGHTS and YDEGEE. This CDR3 contains 17 residues. DNA for the CDR3: TGTGCCAGCAGTTCCCCCGCCGGGGCCAGGGGGCGAAATACGCAGTATTTT. Protein sequence: CASSSPAGARGRNTQYF. Variable domain in full (rest from reference TRBV5-8 and TRBJ2-3): EAGVTQSPTHLIKTRGQQATLRCSPISGHTSVYWYQQALGLGLQFLLWYDEGEERNRGNFPPRFSGRQFPNYSSELNVNALELEDSALYLCASSSPAGARGRNTQYFGPGTRLTVL.